These T cell receptor beta chains were read from a single sample in a study of T-cell reconstitution after alpha-beta-depleted transplantation in children. TCRdb processed the PCR reads anew with MiXCR; each CDR3 protein has one entry. The sample contains 44,000 or so distinct CDR3 sequences, approximately 9.2% of which appear only once. The source material was PBMCs, mostly from graft donor cells, sampled 60 days after TCRalphabeta/CD19-depleted stem cell transplant. The receptors derive from a male patient between 2 and 15 years old who had a stem cell transplant for chronic granulomatous disease, so the T cells may come from the graft donor. CDR3s include the opening cysteine and the closing phenylalanine or tryptophan. D genes are given only for firm matches. Only some rows state a clone size, as once, few, many or a class for expanded clones.

abundance,j_gene,len,v_gene,d_gene,CDR3nt,CDR3aa
many,TRBJ2-1,14,TRBV7-2,-,TGTGCCAGCAGCTTGCAGGGATTCTACAATGAGCAGTTCTTC,CASSLQGFYNEQFF
-,TRBJ2-1,15,TRBV5-1,-,TGCGCCAGCAGCTTGGGGGACACAGCCCACAATGAGCAGTTCTTC,CASSLGDTAHNEQFF
few,TRBJ2-1,13,TRBV7-9,TRBD1,TGTGCCGGAAGGGGACAGGGGCACAATGAGCAGTTCTTC,CAGRGQGHNEQFF
many,TRBJ2-5,17,TRBV5-8,-,TGTGCCAGCAGCTTGGTTGTGGGGCGAGGGGGCCAAGAGACCCAGTACTTC,CASSLVVGRGGQETQYF
large,TRBJ2-4,15,TRBV25-1,-,TGTGCCAGCAGTGAAAAGGAGAAAGCCGTGAGAATTCAGTACTTC,CASSEKEKAVRIQYF
many,TRBJ2-3,18,TRBV20-1,TRBD2,TGCAGTGCTACCCCTACACTGACTAGCGGGAGTCTCCCAGATACGCAGTATTTT,CSATPTLTSGSLPDTQYF
many,TRBJ2-5,15,TRBV5-1,-,TGCGCCAGCAGCTTGGTGGGATCGGCGGCGGAGACCCAGTACTTC,CASSLVGSAAETQYF
many,TRBJ1-5,15,TRBV12-3/TRBV12-4,-,TGTGCCAGCAGCCCAACTAGTTCGGGGGATCAGCCCCAGCATTTT,CASSPTSSGDQPQHF
many,TRBJ2-1,17,TRBV3-1,TRBD2,TGTGCCAGCAGCCAAGAGGTGCTAGCGGGATTCTACAATGAGCAGTTCTTC,CASSQEVLAGFYNEQFF
-,TRBJ2-7,16,TRBV7-3,TRBD1,TGTGCCAGCAGCTTAAAGGGACAGGGGACACCCTACGAGCAGTACTTC,CASSLKGQGTPYEQYF
-,TRBJ2-1,14,TRBV6-1,TRBD2,TGTGCCAGCCGGCGGGGGGGCGGTTACAATGAGCAGTTCTTC,CASRRGGGYNEQFF
-,TRBJ1-1,14,TRBV5-1,-,TGCGCCAGCAGCTTGGTGCGGGGGAACACTGAAGCTTTCTTT,CASSLVRGNTEAFF
few,TRBJ1-1,13,TRBV7-3,-,TGTGCCAGCAGCGGTCTCGGTCCCCGGGAAGCTTTCTTT,CASSGLGPREAFF
many,TRBJ1-4,16,TRBV18,-,TGTGCCAGCTCACGAACGAGGGGCATGGATAATGAAAAACTGTTTTTT,CASSRTRGMDNEKLFF
-,TRBJ1-5,14,TRBV15,-,TGTGCCACCAGCAGAGGTGAAGCCTATCAGCCCCAGCATTTT,CATSRGEAYQPQHF
many,TRBJ2-1,16,TRBV15,TRBD2,TGTGCCACCAGCACCAAAGCGGGATCCGCCTACAATGAGCAGTTCTTC,CATSTKAGSAYNEQFF
-,TRBJ1-4,19,TRBV11-2,-,TGTGCCAGCAGCTTAGTTGGACCTGGGATAATGCACCCGGATGAAAAACTGTTTTTT,CASSLVGPGIMHPDEKLFF
many,TRBJ2-5,15,TRBV15,TRBD2,TGTGCCACCAGCAGAGATCGGGGGGGGGAAGAGACCCAGTACTTC,CATSRDRGGEETQYF
many,TRBJ2-1,18,TRBV5-1,-,TGCGCCAGCAGCTTGGAGGTTTATTCGGCTAGGACAAACAATGAGCAGTTCTTC,CASSLEVYSARTNNEQFF
many,TRBJ1-3,15,TRBV5-1,-,TGCGCCAGCAGCTTGGCGGGGGGCTCCAGGAACACCATATATTTT,CASSLAGGSRNTIYF
many,TRBJ2-5,13,TRBV4-3,-,TGCGCCAGCAGCCCCGCAAGGTCGGGACTGCTGTACTTC,CASSPARSGLLYF
once,TRBJ2-1,16,TRBV18,TRBD2,TGTGCCAGCTCAGCAGAGTCCGGGACTACCTACAATGAGCAGTTCTTC,CASSAESGTTYNEQFF
few,TRBJ2-5,16,TRBV18,TRBD2,TGTGCCAGCTCACAACTCACTAGCGGGAGTGTAAAGACCCAGTACTTC,CASSQLTSGSVKTQYF
many,TRBJ2-1,16,TRBV5-1,TRBD2,TGCGCCAGCAGCACACAGCGGGAGAGAGCCTACAATGAGCAGTTCTTC,CASSTQRERAYNEQFF
-,TRBJ1-5,15,TRBV19,-,TGTGCCAGTAGTTCAGGTCCTTATAGCAATCAGCCCCAGCATTTT,CASSSGPYSNQPQHF
many,TRBJ2-1,15,TRBV6-1,TRBD2,TGTGCCAGCAGTCATCTAGCGGGGACCTACAATGAGCAGTTCTTC,CASSHLAGTYNEQFF
few,TRBJ2-1,14,TRBV19,TRBD2,TGTGCCAGTAGTATTGGGAGGGAACGCAATGAGCAGTTCTTC,CASSIGRERNEQFF
many,TRBJ1-6,16,TRBV12-3/TRBV12-4,TRBD1,TGTGCCAGCAGGGGACCCGGGACAGAGAATAATTCACCCCTCCACTTT,CASRGPGTENNSPLHF
-,TRBJ1-4,15,TRBV7-9,-,TGTGCCAGCAGCTTCTGGACCACAACTAATGAAAAACTGTTTTTT,CASSFWTTTNEKLFF
-,TRBJ2-3,15,TRBV6-4,TRBD2,TGTGCCAGCAGCGCACTAGCGGGAGGGGGAGATACGCAGTATTTT,CASSALAGGGDTQYF
many,TRBJ2-1,16,TRBV4-1,-,TGCGCCAGCAGCCAAGTAGGCCCGCGGAATCACAATGAGCAGTTCTTC,CASSQVGPRNHNEQFF
many,TRBJ2-1,13,TRBV20-1,-,TGCAGTGCTGCGGGACAGCTCTACAATGAGCAGTTCTTC,CSAAGQLYNEQFF
many,TRBJ2-3,16,TRBV7-3,-,TGTGCCAGCAGCTTAACGGGACTGTCGAGCACAGATACGCAGTATTTT,CASSLTGLSSTDTQYF
-,TRBJ2-1,15,TRBV30,TRBD2,TGTGCCTGGGCGGTGTGGGGGGGCTCCTACAATGAGCAGTTCTTC,CAWAVWGGSYNEQFF
many,TRBJ2-7,14,TRBV27,-,TGTGCCAGCAGTGGGGTAAACCCCTCTTACGAGCAGTACTTC,CASSGVNPSYEQYF
many,TRBJ2-5,16,TRBV4-2,TRBD2,TGTGCCAGCAGCCAAGGTCCTAGCGGGAGTCAAGAGACCCAGTACTTC,CASSQGPSGSQETQYF
few,TRBJ2-3,16,TRBV12-5,-,TGTGCTAGTGGTTTGGGCCAGAGGGCGGGTGCAGATACGCAGTATTTT,CASGLGQRAGADTQYF
many,TRBJ1-5,12,TRBV20-1,-,TGCAGTGCCAGACAGCCCAATCAGCCCCAGCATTTT,CSARQPNQPQHF
few,TRBJ2-3,13,TRBV5-1,-,TGCGCCAGCAGCTTGCCAACCAGCGATACGCAGTATTTT,CASSLPTSDTQYF
many,TRBJ2-3,16,TRBV4-3,TRBD1,TGCGCCAGCAGCCAAGCCCCAGGGGGCGGGACAGATACGCAGTATTTT,CASSQAPGGGTDTQYF
-,TRBJ1-2,13,TRBV4-2,-,TGTGCCAGCAGCCCGGGGGATGGATCTGGCTACACCTTC,CASSPGDGSGYTF
many,TRBJ2-7,12,TRBV12-3/TRBV12-4,-,TGTGCCAGCAGTTTTGGTTGGCGGCCGCAGTACTTC,CASSFGWRPQYF
many,TRBJ2-3,16,TRBV7-9,TRBD2,TGTGCCAGTCTTGTCCCCGGGACTAGTCTCACAGATACGCAGTATTTT,CASLVPGTSLTDTQYF
many,TRBJ2-1,15,TRBV12-3/TRBV12-4,TRBD2,TGTGCCAGCAGCCCGGGACTAGCGGGAGGATATGAGCAGTTCTTC,CASSPGLAGGYEQFF
few,TRBJ2-7,15,TRBV3-1,-,TGTGCCAGCAGCCAAGTTACTAGCAGAGCCTACGAGCAGTACTTC,CASSQVTSRAYEQYF
many,TRBJ2-7,17,TRBV7-2,TRBD2,TGTGCCAGCAGCGCTACTAGCGGGAGCCTTAGCTCCTACGAGCAGTACTTC,CASSATSGSLSSYEQYF
many,TRBJ2-3,17,TRBV20-1,-,TGCAGTGCTAGAGATCAAGGGGAATGGGTATCCACAGATACGCAGTATTTT,CSARDQGEWVSTDTQYF
-,TRBJ1-2,13,TRBV15,-,TGTGCCACCAGCATCGGACACGCCTATGGCTACACCTTC,CATSIGHAYGYTF
many,TRBJ1-1,18,TRBV7-8,-,TGTGCCAGCAGCTCTTTGACGGGAAGGGGCCGGATGAACACTGAAGCTTTCTTT,CASSSLTGRGRMNTEAFF
few,TRBJ2-3,14,TRBV9,-,TGTGCCAGCAGCACGCGACCTAACACAGATACGCAGTATTTT,CASSTRPNTDTQYF
few,TRBJ2-1,14,TRBV20-1,-,TGCAGTGCTACCCGGACAGATATACACAATGAGCAGTTCTTC,CSATRTDIHNEQFF
many,TRBJ2-3,15,TRBV3-1,TRBD2,TGTGCCAGCAGCCTAGGACTAGCGAGCACAGATACGCAGTATTTT,CASSLGLASTDTQYF
few,TRBJ2-4,19,TRBV4-1,-,TGCGCCAGCAGCCCCCGGACAGTAGCTGTACGACCTAGCAAAAACATTCAGTACTTC,CASSPRTVAVRPSKNIQYF
many,TRBJ2-1,14,TRBV11-2,-,TGTGCCAGCAGCTTAGATCGGGGGCCCAATGAGCAGTTCTTC,CASSLDRGPNEQFF